The 15 T cell receptor beta chains given below trace back to one sample, sequenced in a study of CD8+CD57+ T cells in acquired aplastic anemia. CDR3 and TCR beta VDJ profiling relied on a genomic DNA template. Using its own MiXCR run on the reads, TCRdb lists one record per CDR3 protein. The sample lists 60,000 to 75,000 distinct CDR3 sequences; around 55% were seen once. What was sequenced was sorted CD4+, CD8+, or CD8+CD57+ T cells (not recorded which) from PBMCs. Receptor source: a human donor in good health, serving as a control.

This clonotype was seen at least ten times. J is TRBJ1-5 and V is TRBV28; maybe TRBD1 (5 bases). Germline-derived CDR1 and CDR2 are MDHEN and SYDVKM. The length of the CDR3 is 18 residues. The V gene lost 2 bases and the J gene lost 0 bases, with 17 bases spanning the gap. The CDR3 DNA is TGTGCCAGCAGTTTAGGCAGGGTCGCTCTTAATAGCAATCAGCCCCAGCATTTT. This sequence encodes CASSLGRVALNSNQPQHF. The full variable domain, rest sourced from reference TRBV28 and TRBJ1-5, is DVKVTQSSRYLVKRTGEKVFLECVQDMDHENMFWYRQDPGLGLRLIYFSYDVKMKEKGDIPEGYSVSREKKERFSLILESASTNQTSMYLCASSLGRVALNSNQPQHFGDGTRLSIL.

The CDR3 loop is CSTASGRTETQYF. The CDR3 DNA is TGCAGTACTGCTAGCGGGAGAACGGAGACCCAGTACTTC. This chain connects TRBV20-1 to TRBJ2-5; 10 bases map to TRBD2. CDR1 is DFQATT, CDR2 SNEGSKA, per germline (reference sequence). Trimming cost V 8 bases and J 5 bases; bases outside gene matches: 8. CDR3 length: 13 amino acids.

There are many counts of this clonotype. The chain combines TRBV5-1 with TRBJ1-3, with D uncertain. The CDR3 has 14 amino acids. The germline V gene has CDR1 SGHRS and CDR2 YFSETQ. Trimming shortened V by 2 bases and J by 4 bases, and 10 bases separated the two germline ends. CDR3 sequence: CASSFGVGGNTIYF. For the CDR3, the DNA is TGCGCCAGCAGCTTTGGGGTTGGAGGAAACACCATATATTTT.

This clonotype is medium-sized (0.01 to 0.1%) in the sample. The rearrangement links TRBV10-3 to TRBJ1-4, with 7 bases lining up with TRBD1. The CDR3 sequence is 13 residues long. The germline CDR1 and CDR2 sequences are ENHRY and SYGVKD. The trim removed 8 bases at V and 5 bases at J, leaving 5 bases unmatched. The CDR3 sequence: CAIRKTGNEKLFF. The CDR3 nucleotides are TGTGCCATCCGCAAGACAGGGAATGAAAAACTGTTTTTT.

This clonotype was observed a handful of times. One base away lies a much larger clone, so this may be a sequencing read error. This chain joins TRBV4-2 and TRBJ2-5; 8 bases fit TRBD2. Germline CDR1 reads LGHNA; CDR2 reads YNFKEQ. The V gene end was trimmed by 4 bases and the J gene end by 3 bases; junction bases not matched to a gene: 10. CDR3 length equals 16 residues. The CDR3 DNA is TGTGCCAGCAGCCCCGGTAAATCGGGAGGGAAAGAGACCCAGTACTTC. Protein: CASSPGKSGGKETQYF.

This clonotype is a singleton in its sample. This chain joins TRBV19 and TRBJ2-2, with 8 positions matching TRBD1. The germline V gene has CDR1 LNHDA and CDR2 SQIVND (reference sequence). V dropped 5 bases and J dropped 1; count of bases not matched to a gene: 6. The CDR3 length is 16 residues. CDR3 protein: CASSLIGQGNTGELFF. In nucleotides, the CDR3 is TGTGCCAGTAGTCTTATCGGACAGGGGAACACCGGGGAGCTGTTTTTT.

This clonotype was recorded many times. J is TRBJ1-4 and V is TRBV2; possibly TRBD1 for D (6 bases). The ends were cut back, 4 bases at V and 8 bases at J, with 17 bases in the middle. The CDR3 length is 15 residues. Germline lookup yields CDR1 SNHLY and CDR2 FYNNEI. Written as DNA, the CDR3 is TGTGCCAGCAGTGGGTGGGCAGGGGTGAGCGAAAAACTGTTTTTT. Translating it yields CASSGWAGVSEKLFF.

The chain is built from TRBV29-1 and TRBJ1-2; no reliable D call. V was pared by 7 bases and J by 4 bases, with 19 bases between. The CDR3 is 14 residues long. Germline values: CDR1 SQVTM, CDR2 ANQGSEA. Here the CDR3 reads CSGWSFGSTYGYTF. The CDR3 bases are TGCAGCGGATGGAGCTTCGGAAGCACCTATGGCTACACCTTC.

This clonotype is medium-sized. This chain links TRBV7-8 with TRBJ2-7, with 8 bases fitting TRBD2. J lost 3 bases, V lost 4 bases, and 8 bases had no gene match. CDR1 SGHVS and CDR2 FQNEAQ come from the germline V gene. This CDR3 has 15 amino acids. Written as DNA, the CDR3 is TGTGCCAGCAGCTCCCCGAGCGGGAGTGGCTACGAGCAGTACTTC. It is translated as CASSSPSGSGYEQYF.

This clonotype was recorded a few times. V gene TRBV7-9 combines with J gene TRBJ2-7, with unresolved D. V lost 10 bases and J 3 bases, leaving 13 bases between the germline ends. Germline values: CDR1 SEHNR, CDR2 FQNEAQ (reference sequence). CDR3 length equals 12 residues. CDR3 residues: CAISGAGYEQYF. CDR3 nucleotide sequence: TGTGCCATCAGTGGTGCCGGCTACGAGCAGTACTTC.

The table lists this clonotype with many counts. The rearrangement uses TRBV3-1 and TRBJ1-1; 9 nucleotides align to TRBD1. The CDR3 covers 14 residues. Unmatched junction bases numbered 5, after V lost 3 bases and J lost 6 bases. The germline V gene has CDR1 LGHDT and CDR2 YNNKEL (reference sequence). In DNA form, the CDR3 reads TGTGCCAGCAGCCAGGGACAGGGAACATCTGAAGCTTTCTTT. Residues: CASSQGQGTSEAFF.

This clonotype was seen ten or more times. J is TRBJ1-5 and V is TRBV24-1, with TRBD1 matching 8 bases. CDR1 is KGHDR, CDR2 SFDVKD, per germline. J was trimmed by 9 bases and V by 2 bases; bases with no gene match: 8. The CDR3 spans 15 residues. Here the CDR3 DNA reads TGTGCCACCAGTGATTCTGGACAGGGATGGGTGCCCCAGCATTTT. Translating it yields CATSDSGQGWVPQHF.

This rearrangement joins TRBV25-1 to TRBJ2-3, with 7 bases lining up with TRBD1. Germline loops: CDR1 MGHDK, CDR2 SYGVNS. V lost 3 bases and J lost 6; bases outside the gene matches: 3. The CDR3 has 13 residues. The CDR3 protein is CASSETGTDTQYF. CDR3 DNA: TGTGCCAGCAGTGAGACAGGGACGGATACGCAGTATTTT.

Only one count was recorded for this clonotype. This CDR3 is CASSRSGISYEQYF. CDR3 in DNA: TGTGCCAGCAGCCGCTCAGGGATCTCCTACGAGCAGTACTTC. The chain joins TRBV11-2 to TRBJ2-7, with a possible D match to TRBD1 (5 bases). The CDR3 consists of 14 residues. The V and J ends lost 5 bases and 0 bases respectively, with 11 bases between them. Germline V lookup: CDR1 SGHAT, CDR2 FQNNGV.

V is TRBV10-2 and J is TRBJ2-1; 7 bases are a match to TRBD1. Germline V gene lookup returns CDR1 WSHSY and CDR2 SAAADI. Trimming cost V 1 base and J 0 bases; bases outside gene matches: 3. The CDR3 has 16 amino acids. For the CDR3, the DNA is TGCGCCAGCAGTGAGTACTCAGGGGGCTCCTACAATGAGCAGTTCTTC. It codes for CASSEYSGGSYNEQFF.